The 32 T cell receptor beta chains listed next were all sequenced from one sample in a study of response to subunit inactivated influenza vaccine. TCRdb passed the RT-PCR reads through MiXCR, listing each CDR3 protein once. This table holds just under 250,000 distinct CDR3 sequences, 9% to 15% found once. The material was non-naive T cells sorted from PBMCs, obtained 14 to 15 days before vaccination. The receptors shown here come from a man over 45 who received an inactivated influenza vaccine.

This clonotype is classed as medium-sized. This chain connects TRBV12-3 or TRBV12-4 to TRBJ2-2; D is possibly TRBD2 (6 bases). This CDR3 comprises 15 residues. V lost 8 bases and J 6 bases, leaving 19 bases between the germline ends. CDR3 DNA sequence: TGTGCCAGCTCATGGGGGGAATCGGCGGCCGGGGAGCTGTTTTTT. Its translation is CASSWGESAAGELFF.

The table lists this clonotype with a few counts. The gene calls are TRBV20-1 and TRBJ1-1; no clear D. The CDR3 extends over 13 amino acids. Germline V gene sequence: CDR1 DFQATT, CDR2 SNEGSKA (reference sequence). Trimming took off 3 bases at V and 6 bases at J, with 14 bases between the two ends. The CDR3, as DNA: TGCAGTGCTAGGCGGACTGATGAGTCTGAAGCTTTCTTT. Its protein product is CSARRTDESEAFF.

The genes are TRBV29-1 and TRBJ1-1; maybe TRBD1 (6 bases). Germline CDR1 reads SQVTM; CDR2 reads ANQGSEA. The CDR3 has 13 residues. Trimming left V 6 bases short and J 1 base short, with 12 bases between. CDR3 protein: CSVVRGPNTEAFF. The DNA for the CDR3 is TGCAGCGTAGTCAGGGGACCGAACACTGAAGCTTTCTTT.

The J gene is TRBJ2-1, the V gene TRBV29-1; tentatively, D is TRBD1 (6 bases). The ends were cut back, 6 bases at V and 6 bases at J, with 18 bases in the middle. In germline, CDR1 is SQVTM, CDR2 ANQGSEA. This CDR3 region has 14 residues. CDR3 nucleotide sequence: TGCAGCGTCGTTACACCGTTCAGGGGCAATGAGCAGTTCTTC. Amino acid sequence: CSVVTPFRGNEQFF.

This clonotype was seen repeatedly, ten times or more. V usage is TRBV9 and J usage is TRBJ2-5; 13 bases fit TRBD2. Germline V lookup: CDR1 SGDLS, CDR2 YYNGEE. The CDR3 contains 21 residues. J gave up 5 bases and V 0 bases, and 19 bases lay outside the gene matches. The CDR3 DNA sequence: TGTGCCAGCAGCGTAGGTCTAGGGGGACTAGCGGGACTCCCCCCCCGGGAGACCCAGTACTTC. Translated: CASSVGLGGLAGLPPRETQYF.

This clonotype occurred a few times. The chain combines TRBV7-6 with TRBJ1-1; D gene ambiguous. This CDR3 is 16 amino acids long. Looked up from germline, CDR1 is SGHVS and CDR2 is FNYEAQ. V dropped 5 bases and J dropped 0 bases, with 16 bases sitting between them. The CDR3 here is CASSGPGYEMNTEAFF. CDR3 nucleotides: TGTGCCAGCAGCGGGCCGGGATACGAGATGAACACTGAAGCTTTCTTT.

This clonotype turned up a few times. The J gene is TRBJ1-2, the V gene TRBV28; D not certain. CDR1 MDHEN and CDR2 SYDVKM come from the germline V gene. The ends were cut back, 3 bases at V and 2 bases at J, with 4 bases in the middle. The CDR3 has 12 amino acids. CDR3 residues: CASSFFNYGYTF. Written as DNA, the CDR3 is TGTGCCAGCAGTTTCTTCAACTATGGCTACACCTTC.

CDR3 bases: TGCGCCAGCAGCCAAGAGGCGGACAGATTCCCAGGGGCCCAGTACTTC. It translates to CASSQEADRFPGAQYF. The genes are TRBV4-3 and TRBJ2-5; perhaps TRBD1 as D (6 bases). Trimming took off 0 bases at V and 9 bases at J, with 20 bases between the two ends. CDR1 is LGHNA, CDR2 YSLEER, per germline. The CDR3 covers 16 residues.

The chain links TRBV7-2 to TRBJ2-6; TRBD2 is a possible D gene (5 bases). The CDR3 is 15 residues long. CDR1 SGHTA and CDR2 FQGNSA come from the germline V gene. V lost 4 bases and J 5 bases, leaving 12 bases between the germline ends. The chain's CDR3 is CASSSLRGRANVLTF. In DNA form, the CDR3 reads TGTGCCAGCAGCTCGTTGAGAGGGCGGGCCAACGTCCTGACTTTC.

This clonotype occurred many times. The chain has TRBV27 and TRBJ2-3; 7 bases align to TRBD2. CDR3 length: 15 amino acids. Germline V gives CDR1 MNHEY, CDR2 SMNVEV (reference sequence). The ends lost 0 bases at V and 1 base at J; junction bases unmatched: 1. CDR3 DNA: TGTGCCAGCAGTTTATCGGCGGGGGGCACAGATACGCAGTATTTT. Translation gives CASSLSAGGTDTQYF.

The chain is built from TRBV12-3 or TRBV12-4 and TRBJ2-3, with unresolved D. This CDR3 has 14 residues. V was cut by 5 bases and J by 4 bases, with 13 bases left in between. In DNA form, the CDR3 reads TGTGCCAGCAGTAGCAGGTCTCGGGCAGATACGCAGTATTTT. As protein: CASSSRSRADTQYF.

This chain joins TRBV11-2 and TRBJ1-1, with a possible D match to TRBD1 (5 bases). This CDR3 spans 17 amino acids. The germline V and J ends were trimmed by 0 bases and 11 bases, with 25 bases remaining between them. Germline V CDR1 and CDR2: SGHAT, FQNNGV. The CDR3 loop reads CASSLEFLATGLRGAFF. In DNA, the CDR3 is TGTGCCAGCAGCTTAGAATTTTTGGCTACAGGTCTTCGAGGGGCTTTCTTT. Full variable domain (rest looked up from reference TRBV11-2 and TRBJ1-1): EAGVAQSPRYKIIEKRQSVAFWCNPISGHATLYWYQQILGQGPKLLIQFQNNGVVDDSQLPKDRFSAERLKGVDSTLKIQPAKLEDSAVYLCASSLEFLATGLRGAFFGQGTRLTVV.

This clonotype came up a few times. The rearrangement links TRBV7-8 to TRBJ2-7; tentatively, D is TRBD1 or TRBD2 (5 bases each). Looked up from germline, CDR1 is SGHVS and CDR2 is FQNEAQ. Trimming left V 1 base short and J 2 bases short, with 12 bases between. The CDR3 covers 15 residues. CDR3 region: CASSLVTGPTYEQYF. CDR3 coding DNA: TGTGCCAGCAGCTTAGTAACGGGACCCACCTACGAGCAGTACTTC.

On this clonotype itself: This CDR3 is missing its conserved last phenylalanine or tryptophan, likely due to a read error. This chain uses TRBV6-2 or TRBV6-3 with TRBJ2-5; D ambiguous. This CDR3 comprises 11 residues. Trimming took off 6 bases at V and 5 bases at J, with 7 bases between the two ends. CDR1 is MNHEY, CDR2 SVGEGT, per germline. CDR3 sequence: CASSPAETQYL. As DNA, the CDR3 is TGTGCCAGCAGCCCCGCGGAGACCCAGTACTTG.

The rearrangement links TRBV2 to TRBJ2-1, with 12 bases identical to TRBD1. The germline CDR1 and CDR2 sequences are SNHLY and FYNNEI. The CDR3 totals 16 residues. The J segment lost 3 bases and the V segment lost 7 bases, leaving 7 bases of the junction unmatched. As DNA, the CDR3 is TGTGCCAGCATACCCGGGACAGGGGGCGTCTACAATGAGCAGTTCTTC. Amino acids: CASIPGTGGVYNEQFF.

In its sample, this clonotype was seen a few times. V gene TRBV7-2 combines with J gene TRBJ1-6; no definite D call. The CDR3 is 17 amino acids. V was shortened by 1 base and J by 1 base, with 11 bases between the two germline ends. CDR1 and CDR2 (germline): SGHTA, FQGNSA. The CDR3 spells CASSLGSVLSYNSPLHF. The CDR3 DNA reads as TGTGCCAGCAGCTTAGGTTCAGTCCTTTCCTATAATTCACCCCTCCACTTT.

This clonotype showed up many times. V is TRBV9 and J is TRBJ1-1, with TRBD1 as a possible D gene (5 bases). The CDR3 consists of 15 residues. Germline V gene data show CDR1 as SGDLS and CDR2 as YYNGEE. The germline V and J ends were trimmed by 1 base and 5 bases, with 15 bases remaining between them. The CDR3 reads CASSVTGGVNTEAFF. DNA of the CDR3: TGTGCCAGCAGCGTAACTGGGGGGGTAAATACTGAAGCTTTCTTT.

This clonotype was seen only a few times. The V call is TRBV7-2, the J call TRBJ2-7, with 9 positions matching TRBD2. Unmatched junction bases numbered 5, after V lost 3 bases and J lost 2 bases. Germline loops: CDR1 SGHTA, CDR2 FQGNSA. The CDR3 has 15 residues. The CDR3 DNA sequence: TGTGCCAGCAGCTTTGTAGCGGGAGTGACCTACGAGCAGTACTTC. It encodes CASSFVAGVTYEQYF.

The table lists this clonotype with many counts. The genes are TRBV7-8 and TRBJ2-3; D gene unclear. The V gene lost 3 bases and the J gene lost 4 bases, with 11 bases spanning the gap. The CDR3 totals 14 residues. Germline V gene sequence: CDR1 SGHVS, CDR2 FQNEAQ. CDR3 sequence: CASSLLNVADTQYF. The CDR3 DNA follows: TGTGCCAGCAGCTTGTTAAATGTGGCAGATACGCAGTATTTT.

This clonotype was detected many times. The genes are TRBV27 and TRBJ2-5; tentatively, D is TRBD2 (6 bases). Germline V gene sequence: CDR1 MNHEY, CDR2 SMNVEV (reference sequence). CDR3 length: 15 amino acids. V lost 4 bases to trimming and J lost 4 bases, with 16 bases between them. The CDR3 here is CASSYLGREGETQYF. CDR3 nucleotide sequence: TGTGCCAGCAGTTACCTGGGGCGGGAAGGAGAGACCCAGTACTTC.

This clonotype has a handful of counts. The chain is built from TRBV12-3 or TRBV12-4 and TRBJ1-3, with D possibly being TRBD1 (6 bases). This CDR3 spans 15 amino acids. The germline V and J ends were trimmed by 5 bases and 4 bases, with 15 bases remaining between them. CDR3: CASSRGGGRGNTIYF. The CDR3 nucleotides read TGTGCCAGCAGTCGCGGGGGGGGGCGAGGAAACACCATATATTTT.

This clonotype was seen only a few times. This chain links TRBV5-6 with TRBJ2-1; D possibly corresponds to TRBD2 (5 bases). The CDR3 extends over 15 amino acids. The ends were cut back, 1 base at V and 4 bases at J, with 12 bases in the middle. CDR1 SGHDT and CDR2 YYEEEE come from the germline V gene. The CDR3: CASSLSSIGYNEQFF. In DNA form, the CDR3 reads TGTGCCAGCAGCTTGTCTAGCATAGGGTACAATGAGCAGTTCTTC.

This clonotype was counted ten times or more. This sequence joins TRBV4-1 and TRBJ2-2; TRBD1 agrees at 7 bases. V lost 4 bases to trimming and J lost 3 bases; unmatched junction nucleotides: 8. Germline CDR1 is MGHRA and CDR2 is YSYEKL. CDR3 length: 16 residues. CDR3 coding DNA: TGCGCCAGCAGCCGACGACAGGGATGGGACACCGGGGAGCTGTTTTTT. The encoded protein is CASSRRQGWDTGELFF.

This sequence joins TRBV28 and TRBJ1-1, with TRBD1 matching over 7 bases. V lost 6 bases to trimming and J lost 4 bases; unmatched junction nucleotides: 8. The CDR3 spans 14 residues. Germline assignment: CDR1 MDHEN and CDR2 SYDVKM. CDR3 sequence reads: CASSLRGGSTEAFF. CDR3 DNA: TGTGCCAGCAGCCTCAGGGGGGGAAGCACTGAAGCTTTCTTT.

The rearrangement uses TRBV5-1 and TRBJ1-2; 9 bases agree with TRBD1. The length of the CDR3 is 14 residues. Germline V lookup: CDR1 SGHRS, CDR2 YFSETQ. After removal of 4 bases from V and 5 bases from J, the junction contained 6 bases not matched to a gene. The CDR3 nucleotides read TGCGCCAGCAGCCCGCTCGGGACAGGGTATGGCTACACCTTC. This translates into CASSPLGTGYGYTF. Looking up the rest from reference TRBV5-1 and TRBJ1-2 gives the full variable domain: KAGVTQTPRYLIKTRGQQVTLSCSPISGHRSVSWYQQTPGQGLQFLFEYFSETQRNKGNFPGRFSGRQFSNSRSEMNVSTLELGDSALYLCASSPLGTGYGYTFGSGTRLTVV.

This clonotype showed up many times. The V gene is TRBV29-1, the J gene TRBJ1-1; D uncertain. This CDR3 is built from 12 residues. The ends were cut back, 3 bases at V and 11 bases at J, with 16 bases in the middle. Germline assignment: CDR1 SQVTM and CDR2 ANQGSEA. The CDR3 loop reads CSVEGREDTAFF. The DNA for the CDR3 is TGCAGCGTTGAGGGGAGGGAAGACACCGCTTTCTTT.

This sequence joins TRBV5-1 and TRBJ2-7; D remains unclear. The germline CDR1 and CDR2 sequences are SGHRS and YFSETQ. The CDR3 has 13 amino acids. The germline V and J ends were trimmed by 5 bases and 4 bases, with 13 bases remaining between them. The CDR3 spells CASSRSAGYEQYF. The CDR3 DNA is TGCGCCAGCAGTAGGTCTGCCGGATACGAGCAGTACTTC.

This clonotype was seen repeatedly, ten times or more. CDR3 loop: CASSFGSGMHEQYF. Here the CDR3 DNA reads TGCGCCAGCAGCTTTGGTAGCGGGATGCACGAGCAGTACTTC. The chain recombines TRBV5-1 with TRBJ2-7, with 8 positions matching TRBD2. This CDR3 is built from 14 residues. Per germline, CDR1 SGHRS and CDR2 YFSETQ. The junction had 6 bases not matched to a gene; V was cut back by 2 bases and J by 5 bases.

The chain joins TRBV7-2 to TRBJ2-3; TRBD2 agrees at 13 bases. Germline assignment: CDR1 SGHTA and CDR2 FQGNSA. The CDR3 extends over 15 amino acids. Trimming removed 6 bases from V and 5 bases from J; junction bases left unmatched: 5. CDR3 loop: CASRLAGGPGDTQYF. DNA of the CDR3: TGTGCCAGCAGACTAGCGGGGGGGCCGGGAGATACGCAGTATTTT.

In its sample, this clonotype was seen a few times. V gene TRBV25-1 combines with J gene TRBJ2-5; D not resolved. V lost 4 bases, J lost 4 bases, and 13 bases lay in between. CDR1 MGHDK and CDR2 SYGVNS come from the germline V gene. This CDR3 spans 14 amino acids. CDR3 amino acids: CASSVLKSVETQYF. As DNA, the CDR3 is TGTGCCAGCAGTGTACTGAAAAGTGTAGAGACCCAGTACTTC. Full variable domain (remainder filled in from reference TRBV25-1 and TRBJ2-5): EADIYQTPRYLVIGTGKKITLECSQTMGHDKMYWYQQDPGMELHLIHYSYGVNSTEKGDLSSESTVSRIRTEHFPLTLESARPSHTSQYLCASSVLKSVETQYFGPGTRLLVL.

The chain recombines TRBV30 with TRBJ2-2; 14 bases agree with TRBD2. Germline V gene data show CDR1 as GTSNPN and CDR2 as SVGIG (reference sequence). The CDR3 is made up of 15 amino acids. The J segment lost 2 bases and the V segment lost 5 bases, leaving 1 base of the junction unmatched. DNA of the CDR3: TGTGCCTGGGGACTAGCGGGGGGAAACACCGGGGAGCTGTTTTTT. Encoded protein: CAWGLAGGNTGELFF.

This clonotype was recorded many times. CDR3 sequence (DNA): TGCAGTGCTATACCGGGACAGGGTGCCCCCGAGACCCAGTACTTC. It yields the protein CSAIPGQGAPETQYF. The chain combines TRBV20-1 with TRBJ2-5; 9 positions agree with TRBD1. This CDR3 comprises 15 residues. V was clipped by 4 bases and J by 5 bases; unmatched bases: 11. Germline assignment: CDR1 DFQATT and CDR2 SNEGSKA (reference sequence).